The 28 T cell receptor beta chains below come from one sample, sequenced in a study of cytomegalovirus exposure and HLA in healthy donors (TCRdb year 2017). Library generation was performed with the immunoSEQ multiplex PCR assay. For the multiplex PCR, a mixture combining 60 forward primers for TCR Vbeta segments and 13 reverse primers for TCR Jbeta segments was used. Entries here come from immuneACCESS through TCRdb and include only in-frame sequences with V and J called. Some clones fail to appear in such tables; in the studies checked, an unresolved V gene covers under half of the shortfall, and the cause of the remainder is unknown. Across this sample there are some 180,000 clones, with about 9% seen only once. Approximately 1.5% of the sample lies in the top ten. Sequencing was carried out using PBMCs. These receptors were taken from a woman aged 30 to 39 in good health and CMV-seropositive.

The J gene is TRBJ2-7, the V gene TRBV11-2, with TRBD2 identical over 11 bases. Germline V gene data show CDR1 as SGHAT and CDR2 as FQNNGV. The length of the CDR3 is 14 residues. V dropped 1 base and J dropped 5; count of bases not matched to a gene: 1. The CDR3 nucleotides are TGTGCCAGCAGCTTAGCTAGCGGGAGGAACGAGCAGTACTTC. Its protein product is CASSLASGRNEQYF.

This clone was observed a handful of times. The chain is built from TRBV27 and TRBJ1-2, with TRBD1 identical over 11 bases. The germline gives CDR1 MNHEY, CDR2 SMNVEV (reference sequence). Trimming took 3 bases from V and 1 from J; bases not matched to a gene: 13. The CDR3 runs to 19 residues. The CDR3 loop is CASSLLPGQGVGGNYGYTF. CDR3 coding DNA: TGTGCCAGCAGTTTGTTACCGGGACAGGGGGTAGGAGGTAACTATGGCTACACCTTC.

The genes are TRBV18 and TRBJ2-2; D unclear. Germline V lookup: CDR1 KGHSH, CDR2 LQKENI. Deletions cut 3 bases from V and 0 bases from J, with 8 bases between. The CDR3 loop spans 15 amino acids. In nucleotides, the CDR3 is TGTGCCAGCTCACCTTCAGGCCCGAACACCGGGGAGCTGTTTTTT. It encodes CASSPSGPNTGELFF.

In its sample, this clone was seen a few times. V and J are TRBV5-1 and TRBJ1-2; D gene unclear. Between the trimmed V and J ends, which lost 1 base and 4 bases, there was a span of 8 bases. This CDR3 is 13 amino acids long. Per germline, CDR1 SGHRS and CDR2 YFSETQ. The CDR3 sequence: CASSLYSSYGYTF. DNA for the CDR3: TGCGCCAGCAGCTTGTATAGTAGCTATGGCTACACCTTC.

Written as DNA, the CDR3 is TGTGCCAGCAGGGCGGACTATGGCTACACCTTC. Translated: CASRADYGYTF. The V and J genes are TRBV14 and TRBJ1-2; D gene uncertain. The CDR3 has 11 residues. With 6 bases removed from V and 3 bases from J, the gap between germline ends came to 5 bases. The germline gives CDR1 SGHDN, CDR2 FVKESK.

The gene calls are TRBV9 and TRBJ2-1, with 14 bases that match TRBD2. From germline, CDR1 is SGDLS and CDR2 YYNGEE. This CDR3 has 16 residues. Trimming at V came to 4 bases and at J to 4 bases, leaving 4 bases not matched to a gene. CDR3 coding DNA: TGTGCCAGCAGCCCCAGGACTAGCGGGAGGTACAATGAGCAGTTCTTC. Encoded protein: CASSPRTSGRYNEQFF.

Concerning this clone: The conserved phenylalanine or tryptophan normally closing the CDR3 is absent here, so this likely arose from a read error. The chain joins TRBV15 to TRBJ2-4, with D perhaps TRBD2 (5 bases). This CDR3 has 17 residues. Per germline, CDR1 LNHNV and CDR2 YYDKDF (reference sequence). V lost 4 bases and J lost 6, with 22 bases in between. CDR3: CATSTFSSWELINIQYV. Here the CDR3 DNA reads TGTGCCACCAGCACATTCTCTTCGTGGGAGCTCATAAACATTCAGTACGTC.

The rearrangement links TRBV2 to TRBJ2-7; the match to TRBD2 covers 13 bases. This CDR3 is 18 amino acids long. V dropped 4 bases and J dropped 5; count of bases not matched to a gene: 14. Germline CDR1 SNHLY, CDR2 FYNNEI. CDR3 sequence (DNA): TGTGCCAGCAGTGGAAAAGGGCAATCGACTAGCGGGAGGCACGAGCAGTACTTC. Translating gives CASSGKGQSTSGRHEQYF.

In this sample, this clone turned up a few times. The chain combines TRBV9 with TRBJ1-3; D gene unclear. Per germline, CDR1 SGDLS and CDR2 YYNGEE. The CDR3 has 14 residues. The ends were cut back, 1 base at V and 0 bases at J, with 5 bases in the middle. The DNA for the CDR3 is TGTGCCAGCAGCGTAACAAGCTCTGGAAACACCATATATTTT. Amino acid sequence: CASSVTSSGNTIYF.

This clone was counted only a few times. The V gene is TRBV5-1, the J gene TRBJ2-7, with D possibly TRBD1 on 6 matching bases. The V and J ends lost 4 bases and 4 bases respectively, with 12 bases between them. The CDR3 covers 13 residues. CDR1 is SGHRS and CDR2 is YFSETQ in the germline V gene. CDR3 region: CASSPQGQYEQYF. CDR3 in DNA: TGCGCCAGCAGCCCCCAAGGACAGTACGAGCAGTACTTC.

Only a few counts were recorded for this clone. The V call is TRBV9, the J call TRBJ1-1; 7 bases line up with TRBD1. The CDR3 runs to 16 residues. The junction had 16 bases not matched to a gene; V was cut back by 4 bases and J by 7 bases. The germline V gene encodes CDR1 SGDLS and CDR2 YYNGEE. CDR3 residues: CASSIGGTASQLEAFF. In nucleotides, the CDR3 is TGTGCCAGCAGCATTGGGGGGACAGCGTCGCAACTTGAAGCTTTCTTT.

J is TRBJ2-3 and V is TRBV5-1, with 8 bases that match TRBD1. The CDR3 loop spans 14 amino acids. From germline, CDR1 is SGHRS and CDR2 YFSETQ. The trim removed 2 bases at V and 3 bases at J, leaving 2 bases unmatched. CDR3 DNA: TGCGCCAGCAGCTTCCAGGGGGCAACAGATACGCAGTATTTT. Protein: CASSFQGATDTQYF.

This clone was detected a few times. The chain carries TRBV7-7 and TRBJ2-1; 9 bases agree with TRBD2. This CDR3 has 16 amino acids. V shed 2 bases and J 6 bases; nucleotides not matched to a gene: 8. The germline CDR1 and CDR2 sequences are SSHAT and FNYEAQ (reference sequence). CDR3 loop: CASSLLAGGRGNEQFF. The CDR3 DNA reads TGTGCCAGCAGCTTACTTGCGGGAGGGAGAGGCAATGAGCAGTTCTTC.

The rearrangement uses TRBV5-1 and TRBJ2-2; 7 bases fit TRBD1. Trimming cost V 0 bases and J 4 bases; bases outside gene matches: 9. CDR1 SGHRS and CDR2 YFSETQ come from the germline V gene. CDR3 length: 17 amino acids. DNA for the CDR3: TGCGCCAGCAGCTTGGCGACATCGAGACAGGGCACCGGGGAGCTGTTTTTT. It codes for CASSLATSRQGTGELFF.

The chain employs TRBV7-7 and TRBJ2-1; TRBD1 matches at 10 bases. V lost 5 bases to trimming and J lost 7 bases; unmatched junction nucleotides: 8. This CDR3 is 15 amino acids long. Germline CDR1 and CDR2: SSHAT and FNYEAQ (reference sequence). The CDR3 sequence is CASSPNRDRGNEQFF. The CDR3 coding sequence is TGTGCCAGCAGCCCGAACCGGGACAGGGGTAATGAGCAGTTCTTC.

This chain links TRBV11-1 with TRBJ2-5; 10 bases line up with TRBD2. The CDR3 has 14 amino acids. Germline V CDR1 and CDR2: SGHAT, FQDESV (reference sequence). With 3 bases clipped from V and 4 bases from J, the junction kept 2 bases outside the gene matches. CDR3 nucleotide sequence: TGTGCCAGCAGCTTGGGACTAGCGAGAGAGACCCAGTACTTC. Amino acids: CASSLGLARETQYF.

The chain employs TRBV6-5 and TRBJ1-5; possibly TRBD1 for D (6 bases). V was shortened by 6 bases and J by 5 bases, with 11 bases between the two germline ends. Looked up from germline, CDR1 is MNHEY and CDR2 is SVGAGI. The CDR3 has 13 amino acids. The chain's CDR3 is CASSQGQYQPQHF. CDR3 nucleotides: TGTGCCAGCAGCCAAGGACAGTATCAGCCCCAGCATTTT.

This clone was observed a few times. The V call is TRBV5-4, the J call TRBJ2-7, with TRBD1 identical over 12 bases. In germline, CDR1 is SGHNT, CDR2 YYREEE (reference sequence). This CDR3 spans 15 amino acids. The junction had 8 bases not matched to a gene; V was cut back by 4 bases and J by 6 bases. The CDR3 DNA follows: TGTGCCAGCAGCCATCCCGGGACAGGGGGCGGCGAGCAGTACTTC. Translated: CASSHPGTGGGEQYF.

The chain links TRBV7-2 to TRBJ1-1; the D is unclear. Germline CDR1 is SGHTA and CDR2 is FQGNSA. V was shortened by 2 bases and J by 5 bases, with 15 bases between the two germline ends. This CDR3 is 15 amino acids long. CDR3 nucleotides: TGTGCCAGCAGCTTAAGACCGACCCCGGGGACTGAAGCTTTCTTT. Protein sequence: CASSLRPTPGTEAFF.

The rearrangement uses TRBV4-2 and TRBJ2-2, with TRBD2 identical over 13 bases. Germline values: CDR1 LGHNA, CDR2 YNFKEQ. The length of the CDR3 is 18 residues. J was trimmed by 8 bases and V by 1 base; bases with no gene match: 10. DNA for the CDR3: TGTGCCAGCAGCCAAGCCGTAGGACTAGCGGGAGAGGGGGGGGAGCTGTTTTTT. Its protein product is CASSQAVGLAGEGGELFF.

A few counts support this clone. The V and J genes are TRBV6-5 and TRBJ1-2; 9 bases match TRBD1. V gave up 5 bases and J gave up 8 bases; unmatched junction bases: 6. The CDR3 consists of 13 residues. Germline assignment: CDR1 MNHEY and CDR2 SVGAGI. CDR3 nucleotides: TGTGCCAGCAGTCCCTACAGGGGGCGAGGCTACACCTTC. Translation gives CASSPYRGRGYTF.

This clone was found a few times. The rearrangement links TRBV7-2 to TRBJ1-1, with D maybe TRBD1 (6 bases). Trimming took 1 base from V and 5 from J, leaving 17 bases between them. The CDR3 contains 16 residues. The germline gives CDR1 SGHTA, CDR2 FQGNSA. The CDR3 coding sequence is TGTGCCAGCAGCTTAGGAGCCCCAGGGGATGGAACTGAAGCTTTCTTT. This codes for CASSLGAPGDGTEAFF.

V is TRBV5-1 and J is TRBJ1-4; maybe TRBD1 (6 bases). The CDR3 is made up of 16 amino acids. V lost 4 bases to trimming and J lost 0 bases, with 13 bases between them. In germline, CDR1 is SGHRS, CDR2 YFSETQ. CDR3: CASSRWGQTTNEKLFF. The CDR3 DNA reads as TGCGCCAGCAGCCGTTGGGGGCAGACAACTAATGAAAAACTGTTTTTT.

The rearrangement joins TRBV6-1 to TRBJ2-7; TRBD2 might be the D (5 bases). V shed 6 bases and J shed 4 bases, with 19 bases lying between them. Germline CDR1 and CDR2: MNHNS and SASEGT. This CDR3 contains 15 residues. CDR3 amino acids: CASSLAGVAPYEQYF. CDR3 nucleotides: TGTGCCAGCAGCCTCGCCGGGGTAGCCCCTTACGAGCAGTACTTC.

The V gene is TRBV27, the J gene TRBJ2-2; 7 bases agree with TRBD2. V lost 4 bases and J lost 9; bases outside the gene matches: 8. The CDR3 consists of 14 residues. Germline CDR1 reads MNHEY; CDR2 reads SMNVEV (reference sequence). The CDR3 sequence: CASSWGGGLRELFF. CDR3 in DNA: TGTGCCAGCAGTTGGGGCGGGGGTCTCCGGGAGCTGTTTTTT.

The chain uses TRBV2 and TRBJ1-1, with D maybe TRBD1 (6 bases). V lost 2 bases and J lost 0, with 13 bases in between. CDR1 is SNHLY and CDR2 is FYNNEI in the germline V gene. The length of the CDR3 is 16 residues. The CDR3 nucleotides are TGTGCCAGCAGTGAAAACAGGGAGATTTTGAACACTGAAGCTTTCTTT. This encodes CASSENREILNTEAFF.

The chain joins TRBV18 to TRBJ1-2; D gene uncertain. This CDR3 region has 15 residues. V shed 6 bases and J shed 0 bases, with 14 bases lying between them. Germline-derived CDR1 and CDR2 are KGHSH and LQKENI. The CDR3 bases are TGTGCCAGCTCCCAGGAGGGCAGATCTAACTATGGCTACACCTTC. Translated: CASSQEGRSNYGYTF.

This clone occurred a few times. The DNA of the CDR3 is TGCAGCGTTGAAGCACGTCCCGCCCCCGGAAACATTCAGTACTTC. Translating it yields CSVEARPAPGNIQYF. V and J are TRBV29-1 and TRBJ2-4; D remains ambiguous. Per the germline V gene, CDR1 is SQVTM and CDR2 is ANQGSEA. The CDR3 covers 15 residues. Trimming took off 1 base at V and 6 bases at J, with 16 bases between the two ends.